This T cell receptor beta chain is from a study of T cells in localized non-small cell lung cancer. Findings of the study overall: Researchers found a median about 53 of the top 100 tumor clones in adjacent lung.

In its sample, this clone was seen a few times. The antigen is unknown. TCRdb's copy holds only in-frame clones and misses some; the assay was immunoSEQ multiplex PCR. The table has about 15,000 clones, approximately 84% seen once. V was pared by 5 bases and J by 10 bases, with 12 bases of the junction left unmatched. CDR3 length equals 14 residues. Germline V gene data show CDR1 as SEHNR and CDR2 as FQNEAQ (reference sequence). This specimen was peripheral blood, taken before any cancer treatment. The clonotype was recovered from a female donor over 55 with stage I squamous cell lung carcinoma. This sequence joins TRBV7-9 and TRBJ1-2, with 8 nucleotides matching TRBD1. The CDR3 here is CASSIGQGQIAYTF. Written as DNA, the CDR3 is TGTGCCAGCAGCATAGGACAGGGTCAAATTGCCTACACCTTC.